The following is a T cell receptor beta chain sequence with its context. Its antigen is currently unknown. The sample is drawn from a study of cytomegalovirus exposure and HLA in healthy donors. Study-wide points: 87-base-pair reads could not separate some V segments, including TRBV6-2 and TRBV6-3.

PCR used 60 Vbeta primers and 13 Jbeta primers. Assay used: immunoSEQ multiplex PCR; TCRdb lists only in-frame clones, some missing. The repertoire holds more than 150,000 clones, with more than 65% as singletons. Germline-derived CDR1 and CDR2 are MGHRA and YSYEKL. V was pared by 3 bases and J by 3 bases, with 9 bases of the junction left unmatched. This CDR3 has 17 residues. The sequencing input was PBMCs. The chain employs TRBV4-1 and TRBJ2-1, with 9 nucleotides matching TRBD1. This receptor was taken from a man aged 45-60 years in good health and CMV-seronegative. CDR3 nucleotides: TGCGCCAGCAGCCAGAATGTGGGACAGGGTAACTACAATGAGCAGTTCTTC. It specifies CASSQNVGQGNYNEQFF.